A selection of T cell receptor beta chains follows, all from one sample in a study of blood T cell repertoires in COVID-19. Here immunoSEQ multiplex PCR was the method, and the copy in TCRdb shows in-frame clones only, minus some. The data contain tens of thousands of clones, approximately 85% of them singletons. Sequenced: peripheral blood. All receptors derive from a human donor in a cohort sampled during active COVID-19. The CDR3 runs from the conserved cysteine through the conserved F or W. D genes are given only for firm matches. Size is stated for part of the rows, as once, few or many counts, or as a class when the clone is expanded.

>TRBV24-1|TRBJ1-2|NA|NA
TGTGCCACCAGTGATTTACAGGGTTTTGGCTACACCTTC
CATSDLQGFGYTF
>TRBV7-6|TRBJ2-2|NA|TRBD1
TGTGCCAGCAGCCCCCGGACAGGGGGGGGCACCGGGGAGCTGTTTTTT
CASSPRTGGGTGELFF
>TRBV5-1|TRBJ2-6|NA|NA
TGCGCCAGCAGCTTGCCTAACTCTGGGGCCAACGTCCTGACTTTC
CASSLPNSGANVLTF
>TRBV5-4|TRBJ1-1|NA|NA
TGTGCCAGCAGCTTGGACAGGGTGGGTGTCCTGAACACTGAAGCTTTCTTT
CASSLDRVGVLNTEAFF
>TRBV6-6|TRBJ2-5|NA|TRBD2
TGTGCCAGCAGTCAGCGGGGGGGACAAGAGACCCAGTACTTC
CASSQRGGQETQYF
>TRBV28|TRBJ1-5|few|NA
TGTGCCAGCCGGGACTTCGATAGCAATCAGCCCCAGCATTTT
CASRDFDSNQPQHF
>TRBV7-2|TRBJ2-1|NA|TRBD2
TGTGCCAGCAGCGATACTAGCGGGGGGCGCTATGAGCAGTTCTTC
CASSDTSGGRYEQFF
>TRBV7-2|TRBJ2-5|NA|TRBD2
TGTGCCAGCAGCCTCATCCTAGCGGGGTTAGCGGAGACCCAGTACTTC
CASSLILAGLAETQYF
>TRBV6-1|TRBJ2-1|NA|TRBD1
TGTGCCAGCAGTGAAGAGCCACAGGGGCCGCTTCTCAAGCAGTTCTTC
CASSEEPQGPLLKQFF
>TRBV9|TRBJ1-4|NA|TRBD1
TGTGCCAGCAGCCCGGCGACAGGGGGCGCAACTAATGAAAAACTGTTTTTT
CASSPATGGATNEKLFF
>TRBV27|TRBJ2-1|NA|TRBD1
TGTGCCAGCAGTTTAGGGACAGGGGGCAATGAGCAGTTCTTC
CASSLGTGGNEQFF
>TRBV11-3|TRBJ2-1|NA|NA
TGTGCCAGCAGCTCCACACCCAATGAGCAGTTCTTC
CASSSTPNEQFF
>TRBV9|TRBJ2-1|NA|TRBD1
TGTGCCAGCAGCCTACAGGGGGGAGGCTCCTACAATGAGCAGTTCTTC
CASSLQGGGSYNEQFF
>TRBV4-2|TRBJ1-1|few|NA
TGTGCCAGCAGCCAACCCCGCCTGGGACTCCCTTGGGGAGCTGAAGCTTTCTTT
CASSQPRLGLPWGAEAFF
>TRBV6-5|TRBJ1-4|NA|TRBD1
TGTGCCAGCAGAACAGGGGGTGCTAATGAAAAACTGTTTTTT
CASRTGGANEKLFF
>TRBV7-3|TRBJ2-3|NA|TRBD2
TGTGCCAGCAGCCCGCGGAGAGCGGGGGGTTCAGATACGCAGTATTTT
CASSPRRAGGSDTQYF
>TRBV10-3|TRBJ2-2|NA|NA
TGTGCCTTGTTTCGGGGCGTACGAGGGGGGCTGTTTTTT
CALFRGVRGGLFF
>TRBV10-3|TRBJ2-1|NA|TRBD2
TGTGCCATCAGATTAGCGGGGGAGGATGAGCAGTTCTTC
CAIRLAGEDEQFF
>TRBV11-2|TRBJ1-3|NA|NA
TGTGCCAGCAGCTTAAGTGGCGGCGTCTCTGGAAACACCATATATTTT
CASSLSGGVSGNTIYF
>TRBV2|TRBJ1-2|NA|TRBD1
TGTGCCAGCAGTGAGGGACAGGTGAACTATGGCTACACCTTC
CASSEGQVNYGYTF
>TRBV29-1|TRBJ1-1|NA|NA
TGCAGCGTAGAGCGGGGACCCATGAACACTGAAGCTTTCTTT
CSVERGPMNTEAFF
>TRBV12-3/TRBV12-4|TRBJ2-5|NA|NA
TGTGCCAGCAGTTTAGGAGCAAACGCCCAGTACTTC
CASSLGANAQYF
>TRBV10-1|TRBJ2-5|NA|NA
TGCGCCAGCCACATAGGAGGACCCCTTCGACGGCCAGAGACCCAGTACTTC
CASHIGGPLRRPETQYF
>TRBV6-6|TRBJ1-4|NA|TRBD1
TGTGCCAGCAGTTACTCGAGACAGGGAGTTGAAAAACTGTTTTTT
CASSYSRQGVEKLFF
>TRBV2|TRBJ2-7|NA|NA
TGTGCCAGCAGCTCAAACAGGGACCTCTCCTACGAGCAGTACTTC
CASSSNRDLSYEQYF
>TRBV5-4|TRBJ2-3|NA|TRBD2
TGTGCCAGCAGCTTGAGAGGGGAGGGGACAGATACGCAGTATTTT
CASSLRGEGTDTQYF
>TRBV6-1|TRBJ2-2|few|TRBD1
TGTGCCAGCAGAGAAGGGACAGGGAACACCGGGGAGCTGTTTTTT
CASREGTGNTGELFF
>TRBV11-1|TRBJ2-1|NA|TRBD2
TGTGCCAGCAGAATACGGGGGGGCCGGGAGAATGAGCAGTTCTTC
CASRIRGGRENEQFF
>TRBV7-2|TRBJ2-3|NA|NA
TGTGCCAGCAGCTTAGCGGGGGGGCCGGGAGATACGCAGTATTTT
CASSLAGGPGDTQYF
>TRBV19|TRBJ1-2|NA|NA
TGTGCCAGTAGTATCGAAAGGACAACCAATGGCTACACCTTC
CASSIERTTNGYTF
>TRBV2|TRBJ2-3|NA|TRBD2
TGTGCCAGCGGTCTAGGGGTGGGCGGGGGATCCACAGATACGCAGTATTTT
CASGLGVGGGSTDTQYF
>TRBV5-5|TRBJ2-7|NA|NA
TGTGCCAGCAGCGGGGGCTCGGGACCAAAAGAGCAGTACTTC
CASSGGSGPKEQYF